One T cell receptor beta chain is described in this entry. Between the trimmed V and J ends, which lost 5 bases and 4 bases, there was a span of 14 bases. The CDR3 length is 13 residues. The V gene's germline CDR1 is GTSNPN and CDR2 SVGIG (reference sequence). The method was immunoSEQ multiplex PCR; TCRdb's version includes in-frame clones alone and lacks a portion of them. The top ten clones hold about 2.5% of a sample with 200,000 or so clones, around 88% of them seen once. This specimen belongs to a study of blood T cell repertoires in COVID-19. The sample comprised PBMCs or T cells enriched from blood (not recorded which). This receptor was obtained from a woman in her thirties or forties with acute COVID-19. The rearrangement links TRBV30 to TRBJ2-5; no firm D call. The CDR3 protein is CAWSYALRETQYF. As DNA, the CDR3 is TGTGCCTGGTCATATGCGCTCCGAGAGACCCAGTACTTC.